This TCR beta chain comes out of a study of CD8+CD57+ T cells in acquired aplastic anemia. Previously, flow cytometry had revealed CD8+CD57+ cell expansion in the patients chosen for sequencing. Genomic DNA served as template for TCR beta VDJ and CDR3 profiling. From the reads, TCRdb called clonotypes with MiXCR, one entry per CDR3 protein. This table holds around 79,000 distinct CDR3 sequences, roughly 70% found once. This clonotype originated in a human donor with aplastic anemia. The specimen sequenced was sorted CD4+, CD8+, or CD8+CD57+ T cells (not recorded which) from PBMCs.

The CDR3 DNA reads TGTGCCAGCAGCCGTGGCGCGCTGGCAAACACTGAAGCTTTCTTT. It codes for CASSRGALANTEAFF. This chain links TRBV7-6 with TRBJ1-1, with D hard to call. The germline V and J ends were trimmed by 5 bases and 2 bases, with 15 bases remaining between them. Germline V gene sequence: CDR1 SGHVS, CDR2 FNYEAQ. The CDR3 consists of 15 residues.